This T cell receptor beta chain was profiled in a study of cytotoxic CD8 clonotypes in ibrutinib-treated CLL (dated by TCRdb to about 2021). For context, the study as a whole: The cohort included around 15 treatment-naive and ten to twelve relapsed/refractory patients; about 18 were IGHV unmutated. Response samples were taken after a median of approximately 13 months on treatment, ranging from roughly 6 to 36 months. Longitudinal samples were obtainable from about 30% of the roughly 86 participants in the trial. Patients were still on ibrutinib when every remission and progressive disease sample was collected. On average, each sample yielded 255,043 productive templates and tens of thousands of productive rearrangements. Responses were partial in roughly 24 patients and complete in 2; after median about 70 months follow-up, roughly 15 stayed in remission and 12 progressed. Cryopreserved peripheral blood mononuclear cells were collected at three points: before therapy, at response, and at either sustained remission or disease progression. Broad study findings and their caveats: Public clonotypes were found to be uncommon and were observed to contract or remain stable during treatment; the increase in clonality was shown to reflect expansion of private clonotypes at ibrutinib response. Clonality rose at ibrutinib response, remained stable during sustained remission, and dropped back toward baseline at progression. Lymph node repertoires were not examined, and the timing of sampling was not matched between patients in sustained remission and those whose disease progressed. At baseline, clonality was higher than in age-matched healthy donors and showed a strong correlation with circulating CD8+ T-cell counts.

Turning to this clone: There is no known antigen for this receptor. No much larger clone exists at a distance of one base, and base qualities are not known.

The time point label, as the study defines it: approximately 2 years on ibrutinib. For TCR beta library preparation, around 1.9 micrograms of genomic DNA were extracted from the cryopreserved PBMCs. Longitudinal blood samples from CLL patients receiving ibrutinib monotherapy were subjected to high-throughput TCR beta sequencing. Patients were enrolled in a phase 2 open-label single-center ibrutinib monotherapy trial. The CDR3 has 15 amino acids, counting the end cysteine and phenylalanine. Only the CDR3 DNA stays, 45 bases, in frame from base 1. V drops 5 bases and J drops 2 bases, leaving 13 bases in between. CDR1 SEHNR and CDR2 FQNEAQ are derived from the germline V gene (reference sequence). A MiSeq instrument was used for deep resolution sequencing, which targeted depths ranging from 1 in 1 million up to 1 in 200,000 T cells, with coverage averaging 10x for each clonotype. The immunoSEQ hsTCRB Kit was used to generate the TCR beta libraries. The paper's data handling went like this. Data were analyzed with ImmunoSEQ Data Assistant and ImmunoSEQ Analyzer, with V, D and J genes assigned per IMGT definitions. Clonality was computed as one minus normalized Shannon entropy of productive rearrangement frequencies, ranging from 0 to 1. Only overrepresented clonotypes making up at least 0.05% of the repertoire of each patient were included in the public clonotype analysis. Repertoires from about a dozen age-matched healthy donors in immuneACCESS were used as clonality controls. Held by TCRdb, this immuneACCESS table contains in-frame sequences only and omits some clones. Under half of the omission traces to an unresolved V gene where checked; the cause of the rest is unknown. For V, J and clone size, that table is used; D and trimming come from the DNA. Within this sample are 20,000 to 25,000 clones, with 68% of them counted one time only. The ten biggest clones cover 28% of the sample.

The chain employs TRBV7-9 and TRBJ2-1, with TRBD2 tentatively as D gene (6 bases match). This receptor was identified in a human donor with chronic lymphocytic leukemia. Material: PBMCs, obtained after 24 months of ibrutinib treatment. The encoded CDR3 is CASSHWREAYNEQFF. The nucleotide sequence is TGTGCCAGCAGCCACTGGAGGGAGGCCTACAATGAGCAGTTCTTC.